Listed below are T cell receptor beta chains from one sample, sequenced in a study of cytomegalovirus exposure and HLA in healthy donors. The repertoire was sequenced with immunoSEQ multiplex PCR; TCRdb's copy has only in-frame clones and lacks some. The repertoire holds 66,000 or so clones, with nearly 98% as singletons. The sequenced sample was PBMCs. These receptors all come from a woman aged 18-29 years in good health and CMV-seropositive. The CDR3 runs from the conserved cysteine through the conserved F or W. D genes are given only for firm matches. The size entry is marked missing in some rows and otherwise reads once, few, many or a size class.

>-|-|TRBJ1-2|TRBV5-4
CASSLSLTDVLYGYTF
TGTGCCAGCAGCTTGTCCCTCACAGATGTGCTCTATGGCTACACCTTC
>TRBD1|-|TRBJ1-2|TRBV30
CACKLDRGFYGYTF
TGTGCCTGTAAATTGGACAGGGGGTTCTATGGCTACACCTTC
>TRBD1|-|TRBJ1-4|TRBV29-1
CSCRTGVEKLFF
TGCAGCTGTCGGACAGGGGTCGAAAAACTGTTTTTT
>TRBD1|medium-sized|TRBJ1-4|TRBV7-9
CASSRRQGGEKLFF
TGTGCCAGCAGCCGTAGACAGGGGGGAGAAAAACTGTTTTTT
>TRBD1|-|TRBJ2-1|TRBV27
CASSSFRTGANNEQFF
TGTGCCAGCAGTTCTTTCAGGACAGGGGCAAACAATGAGCAGTTCTTC
>TRBD1|-|TRBJ1-3|TRBV7-9
CASSYLTGQRNTIYF
TGTGCCAGCAGCTATCTTACGGGACAGCGAAACACCATATATTTT
>TRBD1|-|TRBJ2-7|TRBV11-2
CASSALRTGQGEQYF
TGTGCCAGCAGCGCCCTCAGGACAGGGCAGGGGGAGCAGTACTTC
>-|-|TRBJ1-4|TRBV7-9
CASSFRGTNEKLFF
TGTGCCAGCAGCTTCAGGGGTACTAATGAAAAACTGTTTTTT
>-|-|TRBJ2-7|TRBV9
CASSVAPNTEQYF
TGTGCCAGCAGCGTAGCCCCAAACACGGAGCAGTACTTC
>TRBD1|-|TRBJ1-1|TRBV4-1
CASSQGPWTGALNTEAFF
TGCGCCAGCAGCCAAGGCCCCTGGACAGGGGCCCTGAACACTGAAGCTTTCTTT
>TRBD1|-|TRBJ1-1|TRBV7-2
CASSSYRGLTEAFF
TGTGCCAGCAGCAGTTACAGGGGGCTCACTGAAGCTTTCTTT
>TRBD2|-|TRBJ2-3|TRBV6-5
CASSRTSGREDTQYF
TGTGCCAGCAGTAGGACTAGCGGGAGGGAAGATACGCAGTATTTT
>-|-|TRBJ2-7|TRBV27
CASTSYRASYEQYF
TGTGCCAGCACCTCCTACAGGGCTAGCTACGAGCAGTACTTC
>TRBD1|-|TRBJ2-7|TRBV19
CASSILTGAEQYF
TGTGCCAGTAGTATCTTGACAGGGGCCGAGCAGTACTTC
>TRBD1|-|TRBJ1-1|TRBV9
CASSSTGANTEAFF
TGTGCCAGCAGCTCGACAGGGGCCAACACTGAAGCTTTCTTT
>TRBD1|-|TRBJ2-2|TRBV10-3
CAIRPTGDTGELFF
TGTGCCATCAGGCCGACAGGGGACACCGGGGAGCTGTTTTTT
>TRBD1|-|TRBJ1-3|TRBV6-1
CASSGNPGQSAESSGNTIYF
TGTGCCAGCAGTGGAAACCCGGGACAGTCGGCCGAGAGCTCTGGAAACACCATATATTTT
>-|-|TRBJ2-2|TRBV2
CASSNRKAGELFF
TGTGCCAGCAGTAACAGGAAGGCCGGGGAGCTGTTTTTT
>-|-|TRBJ2-7|TRBV4-1
CASSQDEETPTYEQYF
TGCGCCAGCAGCCAAGATGAGGAGACGCCCACCTACGAGCAGTACTTC
>-|-|TRBJ2-7|TRBV27
CATGLKDEQYF
TGTGCCACGGGTCTAAAGGACGAGCAGTACTTC
>-|-|TRBJ1-1|TRBV11-2
CASSLGARAGRNTEAFF
TGTGCCAGCAGCTTAGGGGCCCGGGCGGGTAGGAACACTGAAGCTTTCTTT
>-|-|TRBJ2-3|TRBV7-2
CASSLNPAASTDTQYF
TGTGCCAGCAGCTTAAACCCAGCGGCTAGCACAGATACGCAGTATTTT
>-|-|TRBJ2-2|TRBV6-6
CASTGRENTGELFF
TGTGCCAGCACTGGACGGGAGAACACCGGGGAGCTGTTTTTT
>TRBD2|-|TRBJ2-1|TRBV30
CAWSVPGRWHSEQFF
TGTGCCTGGAGTGTCCCCGGGAGGTGGCATAGTGAGCAGTTCTTC
>TRBD1|-|TRBJ2-7|TRBV5-6
CASSRDSTYEQYF
TGTGCCAGCAGTCGGGACAGCACCTACGAGCAGTACTTC
>TRBD2|-|TRBJ2-1|TRBV5-1
CASSTQTSGSWNEQFF
TGCGCCAGCAGCACCCAGACTAGCGGGAGTTGGAATGAGCAGTTCTTC
>TRBD2|once|TRBJ2-7|TRBV2
CASSDWVSGSLSSYEQYF
TGTGCCAGCAGTGACTGGGTTAGCGGGAGCTTGAGCTCCTACGAGCAGTACTTC
>TRBD2|-|TRBJ2-2|TRBV13
CASSLDVRLATNTGELFF
TGTGCCAGCAGCTTAGACGTGAGACTAGCCACGAACACCGGGGAGCTGTTTTTT
>-|-|TRBJ2-7|TRBV6-5
CASRTALGQTYEQYF
TGTGCCAGCAGAACTGCCCTCGGACAGACCTACGAGCAGTACTTC
>-|-|TRBJ1-1|TRBV5-1
CASSLLAGEITEAFF
TGCGCCAGCAGCTTGCTGGCAGGGGAGATTACTGAAGCTTTCTTT
>TRBD1|-|TRBJ2-2|TRBV6-5
CASSWTGANTGELFF
TGTGCCAGCAGTTGGACAGGGGCGAACACCGGGGAGCTGTTTTTT
>-|-|TRBJ2-5|TRBV6-5
CASSYSGSAQETQYF
TGTGCCAGCAGTTACTCGGGGAGCGCCCAAGAGACCCAGTACTTC
>TRBD1|-|TRBJ1-4|TRBV9
CASSPYRDRGEKLFF
TGTGCCAGCAGCCCTTACCGGGACAGGGGTGAAAAACTGTTTTTT
>-|-|TRBJ1-1|TRBV29-1
CSALPGNTEAFF
TGCAGCGCCCTCCCGGGTAACACTGAAGCTTTCTTT
>TRBD1|-|TRBJ1-2|TRBV7-6
CASSVTGGEGYTF
TGTGCCAGCAGCGTTACAGGGGGCGAGGGCTACACCTTC
>-|-|TRBJ1-1|TRBV5-1
CASSLGAARPEAFF
TGCGCCAGCAGCTTGGGGGCAGCCAGGCCTGAAGCTTTCTTT
>TRBD1|-|TRBJ1-2|TRBV6-6
CASSYGQGERGYTF
TGTGCCAGCAGTTACGGACAGGGGGAACGGGGCTACACCTTC